These T cell receptor beta chains were read from a single sample in a study of blood T cell repertoires in COVID-19. The assay was immunoSEQ multiplex PCR, and TCRdb's table has in-frame clones only and misses some. The table includes 150,000 to 200,000 clones, around four fifths detected once. Input material: peripheral blood. These TCRs come from a woman in her seventies with COVID-19, enrolled during active disease. Both conserved end residues are part of each CDR3. A D gene is named only where the DNA matches it firmly. Clone size is stated in some rows and not others, as once, few, many or a class when expanded.

>NA|TRBJ2-7|NA|TRBV4-2
TGTGCCAGCAGCCAAGGAGACAGCTCCTACGAGCAGTACTTC
CASSQGDSSYEQYF
>once|TRBJ1-1|TRBD1|TRBV28
TGTGCCAGCAGTTGGACAGGGAACGCTGAAGCTTTCTTT
CASSWTGNAEAFF
>NA|TRBJ2-3|NA|TRBV5-1
TGCGCCAGCAGCTTGGGGCAGGCTAGCACAGATACGCAGTATTTT
CASSLGQASTDTQYF
>NA|TRBJ1-1|NA|TRBV28
TGTGCCAGCAGTCTCCACACTGAAGCTTTCTTT
CASSLHTEAFF
>few|TRBJ2-7|NA|TRBV27
TGTGCCAGCAGTCTACACCGAGGAGGGTCCTACGAGCAGTACTTC
CASSLHRGGSYEQYF
>NA|TRBJ2-7|NA|TRBV6-5
TGTGCCAGCAGGACCGGGACAACTCTCTACGAGCAGTACTTC
CASRTGTTLYEQYF
>few|TRBJ1-2|NA|TRBV19
TGTGCCAGTAGTGGGGGGTACTATGGCTACACCTTC
CASSGGYYGYTF
>NA|TRBJ1-5|NA|TRBV2
TGTGCCAGCAGCGCAGGACAGCCCTCTATACAGCCCCAGCATTTT
CASSAGQPSIQPQHF
>few|TRBJ1-5|NA|TRBV4-1
TGCGCCAGCAGCCAAACACAGGGCGGCCAGCCCCAGCATTTT
CASSQTQGGQPQHF
>few|TRBJ2-7|NA|TRBV6-6
TGTGCCAGCAGAAAAGCGGGCTCCTACGAGCAGTACTTC
CASRKAGSYEQYF
>NA|TRBJ2-6|NA|TRBV24-1
TGTGCCACCAGTGATCCAACAGCCTCTGGGGCCAACGTCCTGACTTTC
CATSDPTASGANVLTF
>NA|TRBJ2-1|NA|TRBV2
TGTGCCAGCAGTGAAGCGCTTACCGGAGCCATTTACTCCTACAATGAGCAGTTCTTC
CASSEALTGAIYSYNEQFF
>NA|TRBJ2-7|TRBD1|TRBV5-1
TGCGCCAGCAGCCTGACAGGGAAGCCCTACGAGCAGTACTTC
CASSLTGKPYEQYF
>NA|TRBJ2-7|NA|TRBV7-2
TGTGCCAGCACTGAGGGGGGAGGGATGTATGCCGAGCAGTACTTC
CASTEGGGMYAEQYF
>once|TRBJ2-7|NA|TRBV5-6
TGTGCCAGCAGCCTCACGGGCCGGAGGGCCTACGAGCAGTACTTC
CASSLTGRRAYEQYF
>NA|TRBJ2-1|TRBD2|TRBV5-1
TGCGCCAGCAGCTTAGGACTAGCGGGAGTTAGTGAGCAGTTCTTC
CASSLGLAGVSEQFF
>NA|TRBJ1-2|TRBD1|TRBV19
TGTGCCAGTAGAAAAGGGTGGACAGGGGACTATGGCTACACCTTC
CASRKGWTGDYGYTF
>NA|TRBJ2-3|TRBD2|TRBV11-2
TGTGCCAGCAGCTTATGGGGACTAGTAAGGCGGACAGATACGCAGTATTTT
CASSLWGLVRRTDTQYF
>NA|TRBJ2-7|TRBD2|TRBV18
TGTGCCAGCTCGCCCACTAGCGACCAGTCCTACGAGCAGTACTTC
CASSPTSDQSYEQYF
>NA|TRBJ2-5|TRBD2|TRBV5-1
TGCGCCAGCAGCTCGGGGGCTAGCGGGATAGAGACCCAGTACTTC
CASSSGASGIETQYF
>NA|TRBJ2-5|NA|TRBV9
TGTGCCAGCAGCGTAGGAAGCATCCAAGAGACCCAGTACTTC
CASSVGSIQETQYF
>NA|TRBJ2-7|NA|TRBV7-9
TGTGCCAGCAGCTTAGGACAGGCTGACTACGAGCAGTACTTC
CASSLGQADYEQYF